This entry lists 10 T cell receptor beta chains sequenced from one sample in a study of immune evolution from preneoplasia to lung adenocarcinoma. Method: immunoSEQ multiplex PCR; TCRdb's copy keeps in-frame clones and lacks some. The table includes about 3,200 clones, around 81% detected once. Sequenced: FFPE adjacent normal lung tissue. All receptors come from a donor older than 65 with lung adenocarcinoma.

This CDR3 reads CAWSPGTGGTEAFF. The CDR3 DNA reads as TGTGCCTGGAGTCCCGGGACAGGGGGAACTGAAGCTTTCTTT. This sequence joins TRBV30 and TRBJ1-1; TRBD1 matches 11 bases. The CDR3 sequence is 14 residues long. Germline V CDR1 and CDR2: GTSNPN, SVGIG (reference sequence). The V gene end was trimmed by 2 bases and the J gene end by 5 bases; junction bases not matched to a gene: 4. The full variable domain, its missing parts supplied by reference TRBV30 and TRBJ1-1, is SQTIHQWPATLVQPVGSPLSLECTVEGTSNPNLYWYRQAAGRGLQLLFYSVGIGQISSEVPQNLSASRPQDRQFILSSKKLLLSDSGFYLCAWSPGTGGTEAFFGQGTRLTVV.

The chain joins TRBV29-1 to TRBJ2-1, with TRBD2 matching over 11 bases. Germline V CDR1 and CDR2: SQVTM, ANQGSEA. J gave up 8 bases and V 4 bases, and 7 bases lay outside the gene matches. This CDR3 is 14 amino acids long. CDR3 nucleotides: TGCAGCGTTGCTACTAGCGGGAGAGCGGATGAGCAGTTCTTC. It translates to CSVATSGRADEQFF.

The chain is built from TRBV6-4 and TRBJ2-3; TRBD1 matches 10 bases. Germline CDR1 MRHNA, CDR2 SNTAGT. J was trimmed by 2 bases and V by 3 bases; bases with no gene match: 8. This CDR3 is 17 amino acids long. The CDR3 here is CASSESTGTGATDTQYF. The CDR3 DNA reads TGTGCCAGCAGTGAATCGACGGGGACAGGGGCCACAGATACGCAGTATTTT.

This chain links TRBV5-4 with TRBJ1-2, with 8 bases that match TRBD1. The CDR3 covers 17 residues. The ends lost 3 bases at V and 8 bases at J; junction bases unmatched: 18. Germline lookup yields CDR1 SGHNT and CDR2 YYREEE (reference sequence). The CDR3 spells CASSSHLFGQGAVGYTF. The CDR3, as DNA: TGTGCCAGCAGCTCCCATCTTTTTGGACAGGGTGCCGTGGGCTACACCTTC.

The rearrangement joins TRBV6-6 to TRBJ1-2, with D unresolved. This CDR3 contains 12 residues. In germline, CDR1 is MNHNY, CDR2 SVGAGI (reference sequence). Trimming removed 7 bases from V and 4 bases from J, with 10 bases in between. DNA for the CDR3: TGTGCCAGCATCGCGGGAAGCTATGGCTACACCTTC. This gives the protein CASIAGSYGYTF.

The chain has TRBV6-4 and TRBJ2-1; a possible D gene is TRBD2 (6 bases). CDR1 MRHNA and CDR2 SNTAGT come from the germline V gene. The CDR3 sequence is 15 residues long. The V gene lost 0 bases and the J gene lost 8 bases, with 14 bases spanning the gap. CDR3 loop: CASSDSVGGIDEQFF. The CDR3 DNA is TGTGCCAGCAGTGACTCGGTGGGAGGTATCGATGAGCAGTTCTTC.

The rearrangement uses TRBV30 and TRBJ2-5; D gene uncertain. The CDR3 totals 14 residues. Between the trimmed V and J ends, which lost 0 bases and 5 bases, there was a span of 13 bases. CDR1 and CDR2 (germline): GTSNPN, SVGIG (reference sequence). Written as DNA, the CDR3 is TGTGCCTGGAGTGTAAAAAACAACCTCGAGACCCAGTACTTC. Translating it yields CAWSVKNNLETQYF.

This rearrangement joins TRBV7-9 to TRBJ2-6; D gene uncertain. The CDR3 is 15 amino acids. Germline assignment: CDR1 SEHNR and CDR2 FQNEAQ (reference sequence). With 3 bases removed from V and 1 base from J, the gap between germline ends came to 7 bases. This CDR3 reads CASSFSDSGANVLTF. The CDR3 coding sequence is TGTGCCAGCAGCTTTTCAGATTCTGGGGCCAACGTCCTGACTTTC.

V and J are TRBV2 and TRBJ1-1, with D unclear. Between the trimmed V and J ends, which lost 4 bases and 1 base, there was a span of 7 bases. The CDR3 extends over 13 amino acids. The germline V gene has CDR1 SNHLY and CDR2 FYNNEI. The CDR3 here is CASSGSGNTEAFF. Written as DNA, the CDR3 is TGTGCCAGCAGTGGGTCGGGGAACACTGAAGCTTTCTTT.

The chain links TRBV7-2 to TRBJ2-4, with 9 bases fitting TRBD1. V trimming: 5 bases; J trimming: 7 bases; junction bases outside the gene matches: 6. CDR1 is SGHTA and CDR2 is FQGNSA in the germline V gene. This CDR3 comprises 14 residues. The CDR3: CASSQDRGSNIQYF. Here the CDR3 DNA reads TGTGCCAGCAGCCAGGACAGGGGTAGTAACATTCAGTACTTC.